This T cell receptor (beta chain) was sequenced for a study of shared clonotypes between healthy human individuals. Study context: Donors, aged 18 to 49, were a couple of women and a few men. Study-level results: Tissue TCR repertoires likely differ from these blood-only repertoires.

Comment on this clone: Its antigen is undetermined.

The data were produced by immunoSEQ multiplex PCR, yet TCRdb's version contains in-frame clones alone and is incomplete. The sample lists about 2.3 million clones, 90% to 95% occurring once. Germline assignment: CDR1 SGHVS and CDR2 FQNEAQ. This CDR3 is built from 14 residues. With 5 bases removed from V and 1 base from J, the gap between germline ends came to 12 bases. The rearrangement uses TRBV7-8 and TRBJ2-7; no definite D call. The sample taken for sequencing was naive CD4+ T cells from PBMCs. Specified subset: CD45RA+ positively selected. This TCR was recovered from a man aged 18 to 30 in good health. Some clones in this sample may be carry-over from other donors' samples. The CDR3 spells CASSPQPPSYEQYF. The CDR3 region has the DNA TGTGCCAGCAGCCCCCAGCCCCCATCCTACGAGCAGTACTTC.